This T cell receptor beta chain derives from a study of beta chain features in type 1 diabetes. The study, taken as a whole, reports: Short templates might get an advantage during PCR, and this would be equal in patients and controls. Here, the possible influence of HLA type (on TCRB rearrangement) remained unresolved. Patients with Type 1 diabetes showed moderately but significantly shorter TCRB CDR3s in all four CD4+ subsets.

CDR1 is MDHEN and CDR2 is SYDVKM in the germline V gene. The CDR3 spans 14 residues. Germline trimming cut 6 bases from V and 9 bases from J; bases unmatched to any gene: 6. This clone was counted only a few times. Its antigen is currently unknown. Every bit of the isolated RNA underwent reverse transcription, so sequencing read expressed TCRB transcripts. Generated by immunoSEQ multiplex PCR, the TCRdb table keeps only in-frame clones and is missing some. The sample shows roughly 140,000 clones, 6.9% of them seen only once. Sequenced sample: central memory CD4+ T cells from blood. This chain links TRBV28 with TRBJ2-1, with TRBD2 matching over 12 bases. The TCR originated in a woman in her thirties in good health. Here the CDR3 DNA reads TGTGCCAGCAGCCCTAGCGGGAGGGCCGGTGAGCAGTTCTTC. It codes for CASSPSGRAGEQFF.